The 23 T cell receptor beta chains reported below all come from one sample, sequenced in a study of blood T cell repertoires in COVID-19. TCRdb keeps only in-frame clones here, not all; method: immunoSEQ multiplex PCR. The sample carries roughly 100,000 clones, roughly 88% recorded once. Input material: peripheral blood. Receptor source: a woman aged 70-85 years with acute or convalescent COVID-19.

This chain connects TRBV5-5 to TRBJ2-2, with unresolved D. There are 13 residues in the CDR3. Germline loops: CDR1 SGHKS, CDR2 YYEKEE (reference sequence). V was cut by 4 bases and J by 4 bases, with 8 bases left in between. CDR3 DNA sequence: TGTGCCAGCAGCCCCAGGTCCACCGGGGAGCTGTTTTTT. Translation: CASSPRSTGELFF. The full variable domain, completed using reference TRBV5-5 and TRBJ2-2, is DAGVTQSPTHLIKTRGQQVTLRCSPISGHKSVSWYQQVLGQGPQFIFQYYEKEERGRGNFPDRFSARQFPNYSSELNVNALLLGDSALYLCASSPRSTGELFFGEGSRLTVL.

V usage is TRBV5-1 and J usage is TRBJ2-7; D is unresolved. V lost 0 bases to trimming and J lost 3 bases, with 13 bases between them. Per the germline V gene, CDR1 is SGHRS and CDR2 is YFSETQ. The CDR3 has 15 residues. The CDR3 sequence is CASSLAGDLFYEQYF. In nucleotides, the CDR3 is TGCGCCAGCAGCTTGGCCGGAGACTTATTCTACGAGCAGTACTTC.

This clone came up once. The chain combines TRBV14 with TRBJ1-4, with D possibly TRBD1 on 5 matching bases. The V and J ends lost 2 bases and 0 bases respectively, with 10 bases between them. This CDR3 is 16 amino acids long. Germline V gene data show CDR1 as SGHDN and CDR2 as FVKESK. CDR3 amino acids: CASSQLRQPTNEKLFF. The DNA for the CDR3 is TGTGCCAGCAGCCAACTGCGACAGCCAACTAATGAAAAACTGTTTTTT.

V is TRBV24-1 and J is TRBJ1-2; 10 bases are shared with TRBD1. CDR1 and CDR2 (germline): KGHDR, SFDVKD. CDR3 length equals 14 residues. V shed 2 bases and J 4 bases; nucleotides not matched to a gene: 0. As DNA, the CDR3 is TGTGCCACCAGTGATTGGGACAGGGGCTATGGCTACACCTTC. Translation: CATSDWDRGYGYTF.

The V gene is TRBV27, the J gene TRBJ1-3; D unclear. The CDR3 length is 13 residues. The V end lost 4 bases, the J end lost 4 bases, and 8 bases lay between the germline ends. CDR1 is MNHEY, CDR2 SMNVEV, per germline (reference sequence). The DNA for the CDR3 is TGTGCCAGCAGTTACAGTTTCGGAAACACCATATATTTT. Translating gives CASSYSFGNTIYF.

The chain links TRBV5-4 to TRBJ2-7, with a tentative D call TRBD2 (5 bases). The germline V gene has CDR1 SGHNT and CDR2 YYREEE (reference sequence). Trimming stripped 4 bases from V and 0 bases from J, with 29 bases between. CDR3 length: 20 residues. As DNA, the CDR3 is TGTGCCAGCAGCCGCCGCACGTTCAGCGGCAGACTGATAAGCTCCTACGAGCAGTACTTC. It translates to CASSRRTFSGRLISSYEQYF.

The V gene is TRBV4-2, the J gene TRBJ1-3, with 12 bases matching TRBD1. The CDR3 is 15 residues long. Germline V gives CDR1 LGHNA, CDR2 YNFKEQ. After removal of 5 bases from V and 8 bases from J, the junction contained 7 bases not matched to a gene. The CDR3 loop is CASSTEGQGAYTIYF. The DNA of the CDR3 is TGTGCCAGCAGCACCGAGGGACAGGGGGCATACACCATATATTTT.

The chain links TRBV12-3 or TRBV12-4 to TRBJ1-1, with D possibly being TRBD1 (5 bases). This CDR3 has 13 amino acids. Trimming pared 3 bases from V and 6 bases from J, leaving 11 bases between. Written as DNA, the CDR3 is TGTGCCAGCAGTTTTGGGGGGTTCCCTGAAGCTTTCTTT. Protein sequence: CASSFGGFPEAFF.

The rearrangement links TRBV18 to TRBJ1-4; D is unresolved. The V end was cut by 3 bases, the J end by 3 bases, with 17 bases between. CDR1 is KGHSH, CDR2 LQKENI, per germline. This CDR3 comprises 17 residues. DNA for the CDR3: TGTGCCAGCTCACCCTTATTAGGGCGGGGAGCTAATGAAAAACTGTTTTTT. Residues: CASSPLLGRGANEKLFF.

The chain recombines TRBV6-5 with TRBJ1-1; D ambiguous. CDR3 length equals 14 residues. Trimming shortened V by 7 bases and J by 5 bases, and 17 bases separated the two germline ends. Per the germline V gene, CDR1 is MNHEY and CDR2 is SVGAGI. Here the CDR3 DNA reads TGTGCCAGCATTTCCCGGGTTTTGTGGACTGAAGCTTTCTTT. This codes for CASISRVLWTEAFF.

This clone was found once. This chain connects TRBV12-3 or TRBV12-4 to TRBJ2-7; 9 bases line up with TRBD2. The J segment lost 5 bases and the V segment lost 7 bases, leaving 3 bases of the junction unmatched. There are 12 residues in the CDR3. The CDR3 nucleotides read TGTGCCAGCAATAGCGGGGGAAACGAGCAGTACTTC. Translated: CASNSGGNEQYF.

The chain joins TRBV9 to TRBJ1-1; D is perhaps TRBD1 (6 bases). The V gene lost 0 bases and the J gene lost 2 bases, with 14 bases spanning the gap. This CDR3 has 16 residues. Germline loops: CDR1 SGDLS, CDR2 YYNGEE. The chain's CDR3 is CASSVGSGTINTEAFF. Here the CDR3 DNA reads TGTGCCAGCAGCGTAGGTTCCGGGACAATTAACACTGAAGCTTTCTTT.

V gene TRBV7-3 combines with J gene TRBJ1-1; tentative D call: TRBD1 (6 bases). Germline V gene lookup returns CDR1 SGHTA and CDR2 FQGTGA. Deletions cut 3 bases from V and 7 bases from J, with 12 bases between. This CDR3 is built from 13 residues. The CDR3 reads CASSLDSENEAFF. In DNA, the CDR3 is TGTGCCAGCAGCTTGGACAGTGAAAATGAAGCTTTCTTT.

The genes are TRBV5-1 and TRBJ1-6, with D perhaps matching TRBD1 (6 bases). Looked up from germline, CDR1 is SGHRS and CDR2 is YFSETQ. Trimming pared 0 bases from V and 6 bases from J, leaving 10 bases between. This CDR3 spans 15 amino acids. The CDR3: CASSLGTASNSPLHF. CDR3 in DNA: TGCGCCAGCAGCTTGGGGACAGCTAGTAATTCACCCCTCCACTTT. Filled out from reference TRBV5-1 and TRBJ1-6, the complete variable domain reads KAGVTQTPRYLIKTRGQQVTLSCSPISGHRSVSWYQQTPGQGLQFLFEYFSETQRNKGNFPGRFSGRQFSNSRSEMNVSTLELGDSALYLCASSLGTASNSPLHFGNGTRLTVT.

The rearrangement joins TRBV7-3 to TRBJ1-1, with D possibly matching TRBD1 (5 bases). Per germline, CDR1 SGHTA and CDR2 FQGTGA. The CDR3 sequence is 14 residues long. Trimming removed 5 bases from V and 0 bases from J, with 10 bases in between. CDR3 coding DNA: TGTGCCAGCAGCCCAACGACAGTGAACACTGAAGCTTTCTTT. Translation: CASSPTTVNTEAFF.

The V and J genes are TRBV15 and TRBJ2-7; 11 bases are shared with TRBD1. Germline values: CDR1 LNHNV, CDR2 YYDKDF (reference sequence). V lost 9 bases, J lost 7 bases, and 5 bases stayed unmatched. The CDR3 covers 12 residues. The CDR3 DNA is TGTGCCACGGGGACAGGGGGTGGTGAGCAGTACTTC. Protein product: CATGTGGGEQYF.

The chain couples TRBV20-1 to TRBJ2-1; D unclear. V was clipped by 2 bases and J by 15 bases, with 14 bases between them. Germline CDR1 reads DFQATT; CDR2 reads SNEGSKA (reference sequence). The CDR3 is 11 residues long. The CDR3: CSARSGDLGFF. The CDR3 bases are TGCAGTGCTAGATCCGGAGACTTAGGGTTCTTC.

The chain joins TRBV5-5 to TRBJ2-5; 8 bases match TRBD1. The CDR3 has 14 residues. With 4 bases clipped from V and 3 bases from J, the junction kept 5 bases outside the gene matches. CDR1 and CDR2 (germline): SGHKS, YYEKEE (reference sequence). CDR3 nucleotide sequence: TGTGCCAGCAGCACCGGACAGGGTGAAGAGACCCAGTACTTC. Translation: CASSTGQGEETQYF.

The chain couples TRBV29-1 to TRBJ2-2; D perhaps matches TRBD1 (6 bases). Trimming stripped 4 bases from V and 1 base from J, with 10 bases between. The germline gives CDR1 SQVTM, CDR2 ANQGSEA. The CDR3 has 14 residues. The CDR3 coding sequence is TGCAGCGTTGCTGAGGGGGTGAACACCGGGGAGCTGTTTTTT. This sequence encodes CSVAEGVNTGELFF.

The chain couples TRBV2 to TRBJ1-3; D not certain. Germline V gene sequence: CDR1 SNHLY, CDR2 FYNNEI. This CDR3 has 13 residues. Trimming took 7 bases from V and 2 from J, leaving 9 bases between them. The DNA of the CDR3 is TGTGCCAGCAACTGGGCGCCTGGAAACACCATATATTTT. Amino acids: CASNWAPGNTIYF.

CDR3 DNA: TGTGCCAGCAACGACATTTTGAACACTGAAGCTTTCTTT. Translation gives CASNDILNTEAFF. The rearrangement links TRBV2 to TRBJ1-1; no clear D gene. There are 13 residues in the CDR3. V was shortened by 7 bases and J by 0 bases, with 9 bases between the two germline ends. Looked up from germline, CDR1 is SNHLY and CDR2 is FYNNEI.

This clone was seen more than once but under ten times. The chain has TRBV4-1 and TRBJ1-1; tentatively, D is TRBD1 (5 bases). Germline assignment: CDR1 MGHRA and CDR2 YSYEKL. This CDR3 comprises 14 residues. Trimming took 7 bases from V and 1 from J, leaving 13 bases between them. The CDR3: CASKKLTGNTEAFF. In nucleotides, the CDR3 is TGCGCCAGCAAGAAATTAACAGGGAACACTGAAGCTTTCTTT.

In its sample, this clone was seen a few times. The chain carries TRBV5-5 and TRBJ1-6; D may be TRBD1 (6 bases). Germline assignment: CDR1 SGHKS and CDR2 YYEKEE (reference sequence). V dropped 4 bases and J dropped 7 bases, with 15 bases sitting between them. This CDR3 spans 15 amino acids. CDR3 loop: CASSAMDRPNSPLHF. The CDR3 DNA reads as TGTGCCAGCAGCGCCATGGACAGACCAAATTCACCCCTCCACTTT.